This T cell receptor (beta chain) was captured by sequencing in a study of identifying expanded T cells in peripheral blood. Comments on this clone: Antigen unknown.

Study-level results: Variance in clone template counts between approximately 2-week samples significantly increased with total template count across all healthy donors.

Repertoires were generated with immunoSEQ multiplex PCR, while TCRdb's copy carries only in-frame clones and drops some. The profile shows just under 65,000 clones, over 75% of them singletons. From germline, CDR1 is MDHEN and CDR2 SYDVKM. Trimming pared 3 bases from V and 5 bases from J, leaving 16 bases between. This CDR3 is built from 15 residues. The chain has TRBV28 and TRBJ1-1; D may be TRBD1 (5 bases). This TCR was recovered from a person between 18 and 75 years old in good health. Sequenced: blood. CDR3 in DNA: TGTGCCAGCAGTTTGGGGCAGTTAGGAGGAACTGAAGCTTTCTTT. It encodes CASSLGQLGGTEAFF. The entire variable domain, with the rest obtained from reference TRBV28 and TRBJ1-1, is as follows: DVKVTQSSRYLVKRTGEKVFLECVQDMDHENMFWYRQDPGLGLRLIYFSYDVKMKEKGDIPEGYSVSREKKERFSLILESASTNQTSMYLCASSLGQLGGTEAFFGQGTRLTVV.